The T cell receptor beta chain described here comes from a study of cytomegalovirus exposure and HLA in healthy donors. Points from the study as a whole: Rare TCR sequences dominated, though some public TCRs recurred in many donors. It was confirmed in vitro that a few of the CMV-associated chains were specific for CMV antigens.

Use of 60 Vbeta and 13 Jbeta primers characterized the PCR. Clones were read by immunoSEQ multiplex PCR, and TCRdb kept only the in-frame ones, dropping some. This table holds fewer than 250,000 clones, about 85% found once. Trimming removed 3 bases from V and 4 bases from J; junction bases left unmatched: 6. The length of the CDR3 is 14 residues. Germline-derived CDR1 and CDR2 are KGHSH and LQKENI. For this clone: Its antigen is undetermined.

This receptor was obtained from a woman aged 45-65 years in good health and CMV-seronegative. This sequence joins TRBV18 and TRBJ2-7, with TRBD2 matching over 7 bases. The sequencing input was PBMCs. The CDR3 DNA is TGTGCCAGCTCACCTCCCGGGACTAATTACGAGCAGTACTTC. Translation gives CASSPPGTNYEQYF.